This T cell receptor (beta chain) was sequenced for a study of T cell clonotyping in hematopoietic cell transplantation. About the study: Pretransplant recipient samples were taken after cytoreduction.

TCRdb keeps only in-frame clones here, not all; method: immunoSEQ multiplex PCR. The repertoire holds around 25,000 clones, with 70% to 75% as singletons. As for this clone: Its antigen is unidentified.

Study findings and constraints: After transplant, recipient diversity fell while pathologically expanded clonotypes grew through day 180. Without cell sorting, CD4 versus CD8 contributions remain unresolved. Graft donor and pretransplant recipient Inverse Simpson Index values predicted broader posttransplant TCR diversity.

This CDR3 region has 12 residues. Per the germline V gene, CDR1 is SQVTM and CDR2 is ANQGSEA. Trimming took off 7 bases at V and 5 bases at J, with 14 bases between the two ends. The time point was: recipient sample about 28 days before transplant, after cytoreduction. Source: peripheral blood mononuclear cells, taken before stem cell transplant. The chain combines TRBV29-1 with TRBJ1-2, with TRBD1 as a possible D gene (5 bases). The receptor comes from a man aged 50 to 59 with myelodysplastic syndrome. Some clones in this sample may be carry-over from other donors' samples. This CDR3 is CSAPDRGYGYTF. In DNA form, the CDR3 reads TGCAGCGCCCCAGACCGGGGGTATGGCTACACCTTC. Drawing the rest from reference TRBV29-1 and TRBJ1-2, the complete variable domain is SAVISQKPSRDICQRGTSLTIQCQVDSQVTMMFWYRQQPGQSLTLIATANQGSEATYESGFVIDKFPISRPNLTFSTLTVSNMSPEDSSIYLCSAPDRGYGYTFGSGTRLTVV.